This TCR beta chain was captured by sequencing in a study of shared clonotypes between healthy human individuals. This clone was detected once. The antigen remains undetermined. Findings and limits, study-wide: Sorted-subset samples were not fully sequenced, rarefaction indicated.

TCRdb's copy holds only in-frame clones and misses some; the assay was immunoSEQ multiplex PCR. The table includes some 600,000 clones, around 96% detected once. Trimming cost V 5 bases and J 3 bases, with 17 bases left between them. This CDR3 region has 16 residues. Germline V lookup: CDR1 MNHEY, CDR2 SMNVEV (reference sequence). Naive CD8 isolation took CD45RO-negative cells positively selected for CCR7 and excluded terminally differentiated effector memory CD45RA+ cells. Sequencing was done on a sample of naive CD8+ T cells sorted from blood. This receptor was obtained from a woman aged 30 to 39 in good health. The J gene is TRBJ1-5, the V gene TRBV27; maybe TRBD1 (5 bases). CDR3 DNA sequence: TGTGCCAGCAGTCTGTCGGGACTCCTCTCCAATCAGCCCCAGCATTTT. Encoded protein: CASSLSGLLSNQPQHF.